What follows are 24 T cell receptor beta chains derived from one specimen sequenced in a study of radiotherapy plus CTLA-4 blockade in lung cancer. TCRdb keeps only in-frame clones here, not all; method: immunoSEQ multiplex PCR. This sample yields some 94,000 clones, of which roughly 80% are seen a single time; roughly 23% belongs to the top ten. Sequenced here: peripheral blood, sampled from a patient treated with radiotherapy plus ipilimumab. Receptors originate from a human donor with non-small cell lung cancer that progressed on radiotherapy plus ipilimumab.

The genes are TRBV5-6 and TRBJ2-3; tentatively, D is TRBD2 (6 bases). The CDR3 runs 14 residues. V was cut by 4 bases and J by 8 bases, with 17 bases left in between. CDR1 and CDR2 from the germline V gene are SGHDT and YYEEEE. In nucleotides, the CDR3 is TGTGCCAGCAGCGGGGGAGGTGGGGCCGGTACGCAGTATTTT. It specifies CASSGGGGAGTQYF.

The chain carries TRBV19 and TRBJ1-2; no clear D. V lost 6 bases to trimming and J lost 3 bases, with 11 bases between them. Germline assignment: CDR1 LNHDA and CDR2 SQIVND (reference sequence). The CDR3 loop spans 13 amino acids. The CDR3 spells CASSKLADYGYTF. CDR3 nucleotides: TGTGCCAGTAGCAAGTTAGCGGACTATGGCTACACCTTC.

CDR3 sequence (DNA): TGTGCCAGCAAACGAGACAGGTCCGAAGCTAACTATGGCTACACCTTC. Translating gives CASKRDRSEANYGYTF. This chain links TRBV2 with TRBJ1-2, with D perhaps TRBD1 (6 bases). This CDR3 is 16 amino acids long. The V gene's germline CDR1 is SNHLY and CDR2 FYNNEI. The V gene lost 7 bases and the J gene lost 0 bases, with 18 bases spanning the gap.

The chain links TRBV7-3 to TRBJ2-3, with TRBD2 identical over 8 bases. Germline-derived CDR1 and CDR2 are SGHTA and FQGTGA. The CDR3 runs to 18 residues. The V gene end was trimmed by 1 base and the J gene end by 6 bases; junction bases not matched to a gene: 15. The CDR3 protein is CASSLRAGLAGSTDTQYF. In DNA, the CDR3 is TGTGCCAGCAGCTTAAGGGCTGGTTTAGCGGGGTCCACGGATACGCAGTATTTT.

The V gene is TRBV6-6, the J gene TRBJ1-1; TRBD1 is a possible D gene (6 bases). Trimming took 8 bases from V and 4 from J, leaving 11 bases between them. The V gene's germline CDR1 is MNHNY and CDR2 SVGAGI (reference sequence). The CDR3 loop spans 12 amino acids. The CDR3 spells CASQAGVTEAFF. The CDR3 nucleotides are TGTGCCAGCCAAGCAGGGGTCACTGAAGCTTTCTTT.

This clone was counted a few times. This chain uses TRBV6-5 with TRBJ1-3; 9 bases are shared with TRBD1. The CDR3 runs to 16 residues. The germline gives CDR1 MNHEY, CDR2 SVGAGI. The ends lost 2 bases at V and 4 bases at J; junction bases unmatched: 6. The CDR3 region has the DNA TGTGCCAGCAGTTACGAGGGGACAGGGAGGGGAAACACCATATATTTT. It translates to CASSYEGTGRGNTIYF.

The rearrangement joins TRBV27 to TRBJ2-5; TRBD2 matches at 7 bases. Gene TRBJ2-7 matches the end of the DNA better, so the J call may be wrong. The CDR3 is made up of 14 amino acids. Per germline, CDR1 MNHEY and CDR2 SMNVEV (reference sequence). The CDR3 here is CASSPGLVTYEQYF. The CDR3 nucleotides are TGTGCCAGCAGTCCCGGACTAGTCACCTACGAGCAGTACTTC.

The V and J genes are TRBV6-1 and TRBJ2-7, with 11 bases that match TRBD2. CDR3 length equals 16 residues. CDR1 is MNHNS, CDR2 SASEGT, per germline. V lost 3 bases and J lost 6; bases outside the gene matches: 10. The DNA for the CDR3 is TGTGCCAGCAGTGACCCAACGAAGGGACTAGCGGTCGAGCAGTACTTC. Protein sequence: CASSDPTKGLAVEQYF.

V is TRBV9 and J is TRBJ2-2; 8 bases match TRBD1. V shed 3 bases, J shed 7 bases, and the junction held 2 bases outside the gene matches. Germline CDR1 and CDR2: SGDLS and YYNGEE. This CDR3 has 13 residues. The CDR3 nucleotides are TGTGCCAGCAGCGGCGGACAGGGCGGGGAGCTGTTTTTT. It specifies CASSGGQGGELFF.

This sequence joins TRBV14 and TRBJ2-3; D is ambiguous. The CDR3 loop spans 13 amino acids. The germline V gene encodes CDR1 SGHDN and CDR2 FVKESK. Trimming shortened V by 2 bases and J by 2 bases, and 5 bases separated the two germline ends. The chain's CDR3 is CASSQRATDTQYF. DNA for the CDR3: TGTGCCAGCAGCCAACGAGCCACAGATACGCAGTATTTT.

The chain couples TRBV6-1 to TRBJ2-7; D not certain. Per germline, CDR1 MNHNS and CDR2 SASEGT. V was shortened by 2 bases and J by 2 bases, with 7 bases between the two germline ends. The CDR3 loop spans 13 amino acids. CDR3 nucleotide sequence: TGTGCCAGCAGTGAATTCCGAGCCTACGAGCAGTACGTC. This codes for CASSEFRAYEQYV.

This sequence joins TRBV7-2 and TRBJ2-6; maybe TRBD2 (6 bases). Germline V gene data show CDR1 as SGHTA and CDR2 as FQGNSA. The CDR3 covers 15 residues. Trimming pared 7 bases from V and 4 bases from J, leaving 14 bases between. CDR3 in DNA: TGTGCCAGCACCCTGGGAGGATCCGGGGCCAACGTCCTGACTTTC. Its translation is CASTLGGSGANVLTF.

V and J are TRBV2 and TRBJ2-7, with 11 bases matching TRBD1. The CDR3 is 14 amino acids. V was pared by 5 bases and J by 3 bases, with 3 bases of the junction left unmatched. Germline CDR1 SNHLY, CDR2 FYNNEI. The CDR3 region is CASSPGTGGYEQYF. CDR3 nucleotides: TGTGCCAGCAGTCCCGGGACAGGGGGCTACGAGCAGTACTTC.

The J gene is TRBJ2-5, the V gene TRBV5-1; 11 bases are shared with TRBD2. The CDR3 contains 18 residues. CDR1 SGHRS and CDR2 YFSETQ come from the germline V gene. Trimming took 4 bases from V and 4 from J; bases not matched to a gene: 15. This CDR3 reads CASSPGMDSGREGETQYF. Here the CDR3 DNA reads TGCGCCAGCAGCCCAGGAATGGATAGCGGGAGGGAGGGAGAGACCCAGTACTTC.

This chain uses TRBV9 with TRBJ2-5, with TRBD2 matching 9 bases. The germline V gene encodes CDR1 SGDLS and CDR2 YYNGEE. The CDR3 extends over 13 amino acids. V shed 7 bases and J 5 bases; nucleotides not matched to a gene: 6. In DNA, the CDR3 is TGTGCCAGCGGCGGGGGGGGAATGGAGACCCAGTACTTC. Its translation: CASGGGGMETQYF.

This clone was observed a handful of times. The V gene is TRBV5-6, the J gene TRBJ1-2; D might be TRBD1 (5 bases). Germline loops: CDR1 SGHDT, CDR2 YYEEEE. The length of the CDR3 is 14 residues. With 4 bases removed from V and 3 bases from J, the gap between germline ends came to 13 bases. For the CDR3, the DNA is TGTGCCAGCAGCCTACAGGTTTTGGACTATGGCTACACCTTC. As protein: CASSLQVLDYGYTF.

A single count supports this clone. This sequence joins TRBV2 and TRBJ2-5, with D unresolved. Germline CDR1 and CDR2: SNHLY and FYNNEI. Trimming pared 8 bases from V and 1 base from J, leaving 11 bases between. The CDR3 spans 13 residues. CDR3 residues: CASGVDSQETQYF. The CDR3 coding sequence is TGTGCCAGCGGGGTGGATAGCCAAGAGACCCAGTACTTC.

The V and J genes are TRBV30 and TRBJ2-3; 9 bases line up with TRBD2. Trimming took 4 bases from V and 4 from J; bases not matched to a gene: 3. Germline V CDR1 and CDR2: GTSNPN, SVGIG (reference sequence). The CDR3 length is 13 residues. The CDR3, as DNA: TGTGCCTGGATAGCGGGAGAGGCAGATACGCAGTATTTT. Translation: CAWIAGEADTQYF.

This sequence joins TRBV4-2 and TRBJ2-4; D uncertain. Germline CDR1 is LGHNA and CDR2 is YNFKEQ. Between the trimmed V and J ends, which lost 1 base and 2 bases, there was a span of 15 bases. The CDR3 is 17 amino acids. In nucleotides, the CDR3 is TGTGCCAGCAGCCAAGTATCGAGCTCAGGAACCAAAAACATTCAGTACTTC. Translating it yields CASSQVSSSGTKNIQYF.

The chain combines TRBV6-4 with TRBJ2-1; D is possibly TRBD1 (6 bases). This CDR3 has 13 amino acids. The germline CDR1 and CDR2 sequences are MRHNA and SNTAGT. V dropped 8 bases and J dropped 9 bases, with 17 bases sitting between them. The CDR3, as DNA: TGTGCCAGCTCGGAGAGGGGGAACGCTGAGCAGTTCTTC. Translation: CASSERGNAEQFF.

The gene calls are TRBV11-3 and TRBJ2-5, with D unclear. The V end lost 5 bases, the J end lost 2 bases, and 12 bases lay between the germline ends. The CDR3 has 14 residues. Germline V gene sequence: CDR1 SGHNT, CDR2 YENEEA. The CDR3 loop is CASSLGQGQETQYF. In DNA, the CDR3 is TGTGCCAGCAGCCTTGGTCAAGGGCAAGAGACCCAGTACTTC.

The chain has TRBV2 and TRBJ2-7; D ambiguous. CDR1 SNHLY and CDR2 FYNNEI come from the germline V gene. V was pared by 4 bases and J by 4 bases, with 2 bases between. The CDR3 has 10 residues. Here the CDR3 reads CASSVYEQYV. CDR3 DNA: TGTGCCAGCAGTGTATACGAGCAGTACGTC.

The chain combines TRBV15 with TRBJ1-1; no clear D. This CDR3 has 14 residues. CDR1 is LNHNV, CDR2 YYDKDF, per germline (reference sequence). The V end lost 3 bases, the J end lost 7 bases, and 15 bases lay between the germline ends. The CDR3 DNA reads TGTGCCACCAGCAGGGCTGTGGTATTGGATGAAGCTTTCTTT. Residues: CATSRAVVLDEAFF.

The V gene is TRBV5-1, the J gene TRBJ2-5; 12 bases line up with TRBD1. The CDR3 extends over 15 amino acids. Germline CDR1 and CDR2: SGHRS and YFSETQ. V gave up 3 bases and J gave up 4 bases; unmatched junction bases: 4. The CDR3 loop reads CASSSGTGGAETQYF. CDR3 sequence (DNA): TGCGCCAGCAGCTCCGGGACAGGGGGCGCAGAGACCCAGTACTTC.